The rows below give T cell receptor beta chains drawn from one sample of a study of blood T cell repertoires in COVID-19. Assay used: immunoSEQ multiplex PCR; TCRdb lists only in-frame clones, some missing. This sample has 100,000 to 150,000 clones; more than 90% occur once, and the top ten carry 4% to 5%. Sample: peripheral blood. All receptors come from a man in his fifties or sixties with COVID-19, enrolled during active disease. The CDR3 runs from the conserved cysteine through the conserved F or W. A D gene is named only where the DNA matches it firmly. The size field is filled for only some rows; it gives once, few, many or a size class.

D: -
J: TRBJ1-2
size: -
V: TRBV11-2
DNA: TGTGCCAGCAGCGCCGCAGGGGACTATGGCTACACCTTC
CDR3: CASSAAGDYGYTF

D: -
J: TRBJ2-3
size: few
V: TRBV2
DNA: TGTGCCAGCAGTGAAGCGCGAACGGCAGATACGCAGTATTTT
CDR3: CASSEARTADTQYF

D: TRBD1
J: TRBJ1-6
size: -
V: TRBV5-1
DNA: TGCGCCAGCAGCTCGCAGGGACAGGAGGAATCACCCCTCCACTTT
CDR3: CASSSQGQEESPLHF

D: -
J: TRBJ2-6
size: -
V: TRBV9
DNA: TGTGCCAGCAGCCACCGGACGGGAAACTCTGGGGCCAACGTCCTGACTTTC
CDR3: CASSHRTGNSGANVLTF

D: -
J: TRBJ1-2
size: -
V: TRBV13
DNA: TGTGCCAGCAGCTTAGATTCGACAGGTATATTCTATGGCTACACCTTC
CDR3: CASSLDSTGIFYGYTF

D: -
J: TRBJ1-1
size: -
V: TRBV30
DNA: TGTGCCTGGAGTGTAGGAGTGAACACTGAAGCTTTCTTT
CDR3: CAWSVGVNTEAFF

D: TRBD1
J: TRBJ1-1
size: -
V: TRBV11-2
DNA: TGTGCCAGCAGCTTCAGGGGGCTAACAAGGGACACTGAAGCTTTCTTT
CDR3: CASSFRGLTRDTEAFF

D: -
J: TRBJ1-1
size: -
V: TRBV5-1
DNA: TGCGCCAGCAGCTTGGATGGTGCAGGGTGGACTGAAGCTTTCTTT
CDR3: CASSLDGAGWTEAFF

D: TRBD1
J: TRBJ1-1
size: -
V: TRBV11-2
DNA: TGTGCCAGCAGCTTAGAACCGGGACAGGCTTTCACTGAAGCTTTCTTT
CDR3: CASSLEPGQAFTEAFF

D: -
J: TRBJ1-2
size: -
V: TRBV15
DNA: TGTGCCACCAGCAGAGATAGGCGGGACAACTATGGCTACACCTTC
CDR3: CATSRDRRDNYGYTF

D: -
J: TRBJ1-2
size: -
V: TRBV5-1
DNA: TGCGCCAGCAGCTTGGCAGGGATAGGGGGCTATGGCTACACCTTC
CDR3: CASSLAGIGGYGYTF

D: TRBD1
J: TRBJ2-2
size: -
V: TRBV14
DNA: TGTGCCAGCAGCCAAGCCGGGACAGGGGACACCGGGGAGCTGTTTTTT
CDR3: CASSQAGTGDTGELFF

D: TRBD1
J: TRBJ2-5
size: -
V: TRBV28
DNA: TGTGCCAGCAGTGCGCTCCGGGACAGCCTGGAGGAGACCCAGTACTTC
CDR3: CASSALRDSLEETQYF

D: -
J: TRBJ2-7
size: -
V: TRBV5-1
DNA: TGCGCCAGCAGATCCACCGGGACAACCTACTACGAGCAGTACTTC
CDR3: CASRSTGTTYYEQYF

D: -
J: TRBJ2-3
size: -
V: TRBV7-2
DNA: TGTGCCAGCAGTCCCGACACCACCCAGTATTTT
CDR3: CASSPDTTQYF

D: TRBD2
J: TRBJ2-3
size: -
V: TRBV18
DNA: TGTGCCAGCTCCCCGTCTAGCGGGAGTGTAGCAGATACGCAGTATTTT
CDR3: CASSPSSGSVADTQYF

D: TRBD2
J: TRBJ2-1
size: -
V: TRBV6-5
DNA: TGTGCCAGCAGCCTCACCGGGGGGTCCTACAATGAGCAGTTCTTC
CDR3: CASSLTGGSYNEQFF

D: TRBD1
J: TRBJ2-7
size: -
V: TRBV6-5
DNA: TGTGCCAGCAGCAGACCGGGACAGGCCGCCTACGAGCAGTACTTC
CDR3: CASSRPGQAAYEQYF

D: -
J: TRBJ2-1
size: -
V: TRBV2
DNA: TGTGCCAGCAATCTAGCCCTCAATGAGCAGTTCTTC
CDR3: CASNLALNEQFF

D: -
J: TRBJ2-3
size: -
V: TRBV3-1/TRBV3-2
DNA: TGTGCCAGCAGCCAAGCTGTCCCAGATACGCAGTATTTT
CDR3: CASSQAVPDTQYF

D: TRBD1
J: TRBJ1-5
size: -
V: TRBV30
DNA: TGTGCCTGGAGTGGGGGACAGGATCAGCCCCAGCATTTT
CDR3: CAWSGGQDQPQHF

D: -
J: TRBJ2-2
size: -
V: TRBV5-1
DNA: TGCGCCAGCAGCTTGGCGCAGGGAGGTTACCCCGGGGAGCTGTTTTTT
CDR3: CASSLAQGGYPGELFF

D: TRBD1
J: TRBJ2-3
size: -
V: TRBV24-1
DNA: TGTGCCACCAGTGATGCCCGGACAGGGTCGGCAGATACGCAGTATTTT
CDR3: CATSDARTGSADTQYF

D: TRBD1
J: TRBJ1-3
size: -
V: TRBV6-6
DNA: TGTGCCAGCAGTTTGGACAGGGGAGGAAACACCATATATTTT
CDR3: CASSLDRGGNTIYF

D: -
J: TRBJ2-7
size: -
V: TRBV2
DNA: TGTGCCAGCAGTGACCGGAGCTCCTACGAGCAGTACTTC
CDR3: CASSDRSSYEQYF

D: TRBD1
J: TRBJ2-1
size: -
V: TRBV24-1
DNA: TGTGCCACCAGTGATCCCGGGACAGATTACAATGAGCAGTTCTTC
CDR3: CATSDPGTDYNEQFF

D: TRBD1
J: TRBJ2-7
size: -
V: TRBV7-9
DNA: TGTGCCAGCAGCTATACCGGGACAGGATCCTACGAGCAGTACTTC
CDR3: CASSYTGTGSYEQYF

D: TRBD2
J: TRBJ2-7
size: -
V: TRBV5-8
DNA: TGTGCCAGCATCTCGGGACTGTCGGGACTAGCGGTTAACTACGAGCAGTACTTC
CDR3: CASISGLSGLAVNYEQYF

D: -
J: TRBJ1-6
size: -
V: TRBV28
DNA: TGTGCCAGCAGTTTTCTCGAGATAGCGATTAATTCACCCCTCCACTTT
CDR3: CASSFLEIAINSPLHF

D: -
J: TRBJ2-7
size: many
V: TRBV18
DNA: TGTGCCAGCTTTACCGGAGCACAGGGAGACTCCTACGAGCAGTACTTC
CDR3: CASFTGAQGDSYEQYF

D: TRBD2
J: TRBJ2-3
size: -
V: TRBV9
DNA: TGTGCCAGCAACGGAGCGGGAGACACAGATACGCAGTATTTT
CDR3: CASNGAGDTDTQYF

D: -
J: TRBJ1-5
size: -
V: TRBV6-5
DNA: TGTGCCAGCAGCGACAGCCACAATCAGCCCCAGCATTTT
CDR3: CASSDSHNQPQHF

D: -
J: TRBJ1-5
size: -
V: TRBV4-1
DNA: TGCGCCAGCAGCCAAGGCCCAGCCAGGGGTCGGAATCAGCCCCAGCATTTT
CDR3: CASSQGPARGRNQPQHF

D: -
J: TRBJ1-5
size: -
V: TRBV14
DNA: TGTGCCAGCAGCCAAACCGGGGATCAGCCCCAGCATTTT
CDR3: CASSQTGDQPQHF

D: TRBD1
J: TRBJ1-2
size: once
V: TRBV27
DNA: TGTGCCAGTCGGACAGGGGTCTATGGCTACACCTTC
CDR3: CASRTGVYGYTF

D: -
J: TRBJ2-7
size: once
V: TRBV19
DNA: TGTGCCAGTAGTCCGGGGGGACATTCCTACGAGCAGTACTTC
CDR3: CASSPGGHSYEQYF

D: TRBD1
J: TRBJ1-1
size: -
V: TRBV27
DNA: TGTGCCAGCAGTTTATATACAGGGGGAAGGTCTGAAGCTTTCTTT
CDR3: CASSLYTGGRSEAFF

D: TRBD1
J: TRBJ1-1
size: -
V: TRBV20-1
DNA: TGCAGTGCCTCCGGGACAGGGGCTTTCTTT
CDR3: CSASGTGAFF

D: TRBD1
J: TRBJ1-5
size: -
V: TRBV12-3/TRBV12-4
DNA: TGTGCCAGCGACAGGGGGTCAAATCAGCCCCAGCATTTT
CDR3: CASDRGSNQPQHF

D: -
J: TRBJ2-1
size: -
V: TRBV30
DNA: TGTGCCTGTTTATTAACGAGGAATGAGCAGTTCTTC
CDR3: CACLLTRNEQFF

D: -
J: TRBJ1-3
size: -
V: TRBV7-6
DNA: TGTGCCAGCAGCTTTGCCCTTGGGGGGGCTGGAAACACCATATATTTT
CDR3: CASSFALGGAGNTIYF

D: -
J: TRBJ1-3
size: -
V: TRBV7-6
DNA: TGTGCCAGCAGCACGGACAACTCTGGAAACACCATATATTTT
CDR3: CASSTDNSGNTIYF

D: -
J: TRBJ1-5
size: -
V: TRBV7-2
DNA: TGTGCCAGCAGCTTACAGGGGACCAATCAGCCCCAGCATTTT
CDR3: CASSLQGTNQPQHF

D: -
J: TRBJ1-5
size: -
V: TRBV2
DNA: TGTGCCAGCGGGGTCCAGGGTGGCAATCAGCCCCAGCATTTT
CDR3: CASGVQGGNQPQHF

D: TRBD2
J: TRBJ2-1
size: -
V: TRBV29-1
DNA: TGCAGCGTCGGAAAAGCGGGAGGTTTTAGTGAGCAGTTCTTC
CDR3: CSVGKAGGFSEQFF

D: TRBD1
J: TRBJ1-1
size: once
V: TRBV7-8
DNA: TGTGCCAGCAGCTTAGCGACAGGGGGCGCAGGCACTGAAGCTTTCTTT
CDR3: CASSLATGGAGTEAFF

D: -
J: TRBJ2-1
size: -
V: TRBV3-1/TRBV3-2
DNA: TGTGCCAGCAGCCTAAACCTGGGAGAAGCTGTCCATGAGCAGTTCTTC
CDR3: CASSLNLGEAVHEQFF

D: TRBD2
J: TRBJ2-1
size: -
V: TRBV27
DNA: TGTGCCAGCAACGGACTAGTATTGGGTGAGCAGTTCTTC
CDR3: CASNGLVLGEQFF

D: -
J: TRBJ2-3
size: -
V: TRBV11-2
DNA: TGTGCCAGCAGCCCCGTCAGTCCAGATACGCAGTATTTT
CDR3: CASSPVSPDTQYF

D: -
J: TRBJ1-1
size: -
V: TRBV7-6
DNA: TGTGCCAGCAGCTTAGGAATGACAGAAAACACTGAAGCTTTCTTT
CDR3: CASSLGMTENTEAFF

D: -
J: TRBJ1-6
size: -
V: TRBV25-1
DNA: TGTGCCAGCAGGTTCCGGGACACAACCTATAATTCACCCCTCCACTTT
CDR3: CASRFRDTTYNSPLHF

D: TRBD2
J: TRBJ2-1
size: -
V: TRBV27
DNA: TGTGCCAGCAGCAAAACTAGCGGGAGGGCCCTTGAGGGTGCGCAGTTCTTC
CDR3: CASSKTSGRALEGAQFF

D: -
J: TRBJ2-2
size: -
V: TRBV12-3/TRBV12-4
DNA: TGTGCCAGTCAGTTTTACCCCGGGGAGCTGTTTTTT
CDR3: CASQFYPGELFF

D: -
J: TRBJ2-5
size: once
V: TRBV6-5
DNA: TGTGCCAGCAGTTACTCGATAGAGGGGACCCAGTACTTC
CDR3: CASSYSIEGTQYF

D: -
J: TRBJ2-1
size: -
V: TRBV6-5
DNA: TGTGCCAGCAGTTACTCAGCAGGGCGGAATGAGCAGTTCTTC
CDR3: CASSYSAGRNEQFF